This record looks at one T cell receptor (beta chain) sequence and its context. Its antigen is not known. Vbeta (60) and Jbeta (13) primers were used in the PCR. Generated by immunoSEQ multiplex PCR, the TCRdb table keeps only in-frame clones and is missing some. Of over 250,000 clones in the sample, roughly 85% were seen once. These data come from a study of cytomegalovirus exposure and HLA in healthy donors. Study results and caveats: Researchers reported that a few CMV-associated chains were confirmed in vitro as CMV antigen-specific. Later analysis showed most CMV-associated TCR beta chains appearing HLA-restricted. In an earlier analysis, most TCR beta V segments were productive about 87% or about 30% of the time. The dataset shows that most TCR sequences were rare, while some public TCRs occurred in many donors.

With V trimmed by 5 bases and J by 4 bases, 10 bases remained unmatched. The CDR3 extends over 15 amino acids. Germline CDR1 is SGHTA and CDR2 is FQGNSA. This chain links TRBV7-2 with TRBJ2-7; 8 positions agree with TRBD1. The specimen was PBMCs. The receptor was isolated from a man aged 35-49 years in good health and CMV-seropositive. The CDR3 DNA is TGTGCCAGCAGCCCATCCCCAGGGGGCATATACGAGCAGTACTTC. It encodes CASSPSPGGIYEQYF.